This TCR beta chain was identified during a study of T cell responses to AZD1222 COVID-19 vaccine. Study-level information: The analysis combined second doses at about 4 or about 12 weeks.

The J segment lost 6 bases and the V segment lost 6 bases, leaving 4 bases of the junction unmatched. Germline V gene lookup returns CDR1 MNHEY and CDR2 SMNVEV (reference sequence). The CDR3 sequence is 12 residues long. Details on this clone: Its antigen remains unknown.

Repertoires were generated with immunoSEQ multiplex PCR, while TCRdb's copy carries only in-frame clones and drops some. The profile covers about 150,000 clones, with more than 85% appearing a single time and over 1.1% taken by the ten largest. Study-level results: Once two AZD1222 doses were given, Spike-specific TCR breadth and depth went up. AZD1222 recipients seropositive at baseline numbered only 5 to 7. Dominant CD4 TCR responses targeted spike regions 160-218 and 743-854.

This chain links TRBV27 with TRBJ1-1, with TRBD1 identical over 7 bases. Sequences were derived from peripheral blood, sampled on day 0 of AZD1222 vaccination. This TCR derives from an adult in good health. CDR3 nucleotides: TGTGCCAGCAGCCGACAGGGCTCTGAAGCTTTCTTT. This gives the protein CASSRQGSEAFF.